The present TCR beta chain was sequenced within a study of shared clonotypes between healthy human individuals. Background on the study: Plates per donor: three CD4 naive, three CD4 memory, two CD8 naive, one CD8 memory. Study observations and caveats: Among donors, sharing of clonotypes was expected to be affected by sequencing depth. A handful of donors shared around 5% of their naive CD4 clonotypes.

For this clone: Its antigen is undetermined.

In the sorted-subset replicate PCRs, approximately 200 ng DNA, 25,000 to 35,000 T cell genomes, was used. Produced via immunoSEQ multiplex PCR; TCRdb's table is partial and in-frame only. The table has fewer than 2.5 million clones, 93% seen once. V was cut by 2 bases and J by 3 bases, with 8 bases left in between. CDR1 and CDR2 from the germline V gene are LNHDA and SQIVND (reference sequence). CDR3 length: 14 residues. This TCR was sampled from a man between 18 and 29 years old in good health. Some clones in this sample may be carry-over from other donors' samples. The sequenced sample was naive CD4+ T cells from PBMCs. The subset here: CD45RA+ positively selected. The chain couples TRBV19 to TRBJ1-5; no clear D. DNA for the CDR3: TGTGCCAGTAGTATACCCACATTCAATCAGCCCCAGCATTTT. It specifies CASSIPTFNQPQHF.